This TCR beta chain comes out of a study of shared clonotypes between healthy human individuals. For the study at large: Donors had three CD4 naive, three CD4 memory, two CD8 naive and one CD8 memory plate apiece.

In this sample, this clone turned up once. What it binds is unknown. Other DNA sequences of this sample code for an identical CDR3. V lost 2 bases to trimming and J lost 5 bases, with 3 bases between them. CDR1 is SGHTS and CDR2 is YDEGEE in the germline V gene. The CDR3 runs 11 residues. Genomic DNA from each subset was divided evenly over several immunoSEQ plates. Each replicate PCR on the sorted subsets used about 0.2 ug DNA (around 31,000 T cell genomes). Only in-frame clones appear in the TCRdb table, and some are missing; sequencing was by immunoSEQ multiplex PCR. The sample holds about 380,000 clones, about 96% seen once. Study findings and constraints: Naive subsets usually exceeded memory subsets in estimated richness.

Sequencing used memory CD8+ T cells sorted from blood. Subset indicated: CD45RO+ cells pooled with CCR7-negative TemRA cells. This clonotype was obtained from a man aged 25-45 years in good health. The chain recombines TRBV5-8 with TRBJ2-3; the D is unclear. CDR3 nucleotide sequence: TGTGCCAGCAGCTTAGGAGATACGCAGTATTTT. It encodes CASSLGDTQYF. Full variable domain (remainder filled in from reference TRBV5-8 and TRBJ2-3): EAGVTQSPTHLIKTRGQQATLRCSPISGHTSVYWYQQALGLGLQFLLWYDEGEERNRGNFPPRFSGRQFPNYSSELNVNALELEDSALYLCASSLGDTQYFGPGTRLTVL.